One T cell receptor beta chain is described in this entry. The sample belongs to a study of blood T cell repertoires in COVID-19. Across the study: Samples representing acute and convalescent COVID-19 were sourced from the United States, Italy and Spain. From T cells, B-cell-depleted T cells, or PBMCs came the material, which was cDNA or gDNA.

Germline-derived CDR1 and CDR2 are MDHEN and SYDVKM. The CDR3 runs 14 residues. The V gene end was trimmed by 4 bases and the J gene end by 10 bases; junction bases not matched to a gene: 5. Followed over time, Seattle patients had been enrolled while infection was active. In the original workflow: Reference gene primer amplification gave nucleated cell count estimates. Profiling relied on immunoSEQ multiplex PCR, and the TCRdb table lists in-frame clones only, not all of them. Clone size and the V and J calls come from that table; the DNA yielded D and trimming. The sample carries about 300,000 clones, more than 85% recorded once.

J is TRBJ1-6 and V is TRBV28; 9 bases match TRBD1. The TCR originated in a woman aged 30 to 39 with COVID-19, enrolled during active disease. The sequenced sample consisted of peripheral blood. The CDR3 is CASSSRQGGSPLHF. The CDR3 region has the DNA TGTGCCAGCAGTTCAAGACAGGGGGGATCACCCCTCCACTTT.